The 21 T cell receptor beta chains presented below share a single source sample, sequenced in a study of blood T cell repertoires in COVID-19. The assay was immunoSEQ multiplex PCR, and TCRdb's table has in-frame clones only and misses some. The sample lists approximately 170,000 clones, about 81% occurring once. The sequencing input was peripheral blood. These receptors were taken from a human donor in a cohort sampled during active COVID-19.

The genes are TRBV7-8 and TRBJ2-1; D is possibly TRBD2 (6 bases). Germline V gene sequence: CDR1 SGHVS, CDR2 FQNEAQ. V was clipped by 1 base and J by 5 bases, with 18 bases between them. The CDR3 sequence is 17 residues long. This CDR3 is CASSLGSGAGPNNEQFF. The CDR3 DNA reads TGTGCCAGCAGCTTAGGGTCTGGGGCGGGACCTAACAATGAGCAGTTCTTC. The full variable domain, in which reference TRBV7-8 and TRBJ2-1 provide the parts outside the CDR3, is GAGVSQSPRYKVAKRGQDVALRCDPISGHVSLFWYQQALGQGPEFLTYFQNEAQLDKSGLPSDRFFAERPEGSVSTLKIQRTQQEDSAVYLCASSLGSGAGPNNEQFFGPGTRLTVL.

CDR3 nucleotide sequence: TGCAGCGTTGAGCTAGCTAACTATGGCTACACCTTC. This translates into CSVELANYGYTF. The chain employs TRBV29-1 and TRBJ1-2, with D hard to call. This CDR3 region has 12 residues. Trimming shortened V by 3 bases and J by 0 bases, and 5 bases separated the two germline ends. The germline gives CDR1 SQVTM, CDR2 ANQGSEA.

The J gene is TRBJ1-3, the V gene TRBV15, with TRBD1 identical over 10 bases. This CDR3 is built from 15 residues. From germline, CDR1 is LNHNV and CDR2 YYDKDF (reference sequence). V lost 6 bases and J lost 4; bases outside the gene matches: 6. The CDR3 is CATSPDRGQGNTIYF. The CDR3 region has the DNA TGTGCCACCAGTCCAGACAGGGGGCAAGGAAACACCATATATTTT.

This sequence joins TRBV18 and TRBJ1-1, with D perhaps TRBD1 (5 bases). Germline V lookup: CDR1 KGHSH, CDR2 LQKENI. The CDR3 length is 12 residues. Deletions cut 3 bases from V and 10 bases from J, with 12 bases between. CDR3 residues: CASSPSQDIAFF. CDR3 DNA: TGTGCCAGCTCACCCTCACAGGACATAGCTTTCTTT.

This chain uses TRBV11-3 with TRBJ2-1; 7 bases are shared with TRBD1. CDR1 and CDR2 from the germline V gene are SGHNT and YENEEA. Trimming removed 5 bases from V and 5 bases from J; junction bases left unmatched: 6. The CDR3 has 14 residues. The DNA for the CDR3 is TGTGCCAGCAGCCCACGGGACAGTAACAATGAGCAGTTCTTC. Protein product: CASSPRDSNNEQFF.

The chain combines TRBV5-1 with TRBJ1-6; D is unresolved. The V end was cut by 0 bases, the J end by 7 bases, with 11 bases between. The CDR3 spans 15 residues. The germline V gene encodes CDR1 SGHRS and CDR2 YFSETQ. As DNA, the CDR3 is TGCGCCAGCAGCTTGGTGGCAGGAAACAATTCACCCCTCCACTTT. Residues: CASSLVAGNNSPLHF.

The CDR3 bases are TGTGCCAGCAGTCTGCATGGGCGGAACACTGAAGCTTTCTTT. It codes for CASSLHGRNTEAFF. The genes are TRBV6-2 or TRBV6-3 and TRBJ1-1; no definite D call. The V gene lost 5 bases and the J gene lost 1 base, with 11 bases spanning the gap. Germline CDR1 is MNHEY and CDR2 is SVGEGT. The length of the CDR3 is 14 residues.

This clone was detected only once. This chain links TRBV7-2 with TRBJ2-7; D is unclear. The CDR3 is 13 amino acids. Trimming pared 1 base from V and 4 bases from J, leaving 8 bases between. The V gene's germline CDR1 is SGHTA and CDR2 FQGNSA. In DNA, the CDR3 is TGTGCCAGCAGCTTAGTGAAGGAGTACGAGCAGTACTTC. Protein: CASSLVKEYEQYF.

The genes are TRBV30 and TRBJ2-3; 7 nucleotides agree with TRBD1. The CDR3 has 15 residues. Per germline, CDR1 GTSNPN and CDR2 SVGIG (reference sequence). J lost 3 bases, V lost 3 bases, and 9 bases had no gene match. In DNA, the CDR3 is TGTGCCTGGAGCACGACAGGGAAGGTTACAGATACGCAGTATTTT. It is translated as CAWSTTGKVTDTQYF.

This clone was picked up a small number of times. The gene calls are TRBV24-1 and TRBJ2-1; a possible D gene is TRBD1 (6 bases). The germline V gene encodes CDR1 KGHDR and CDR2 SFDVKD. This CDR3 is built from 15 residues. Trimming removed 5 bases at V and 0 bases at J, with 10 bases between. The chain's CDR3 is CATSVGGSSYNEQFF. As DNA, the CDR3 is TGTGCCACCAGTGTAGGGGGAAGCTCCTACAATGAGCAGTTCTTC.

The chain has TRBV3-1 (or the pseudogene TRBV3-2) and TRBJ1-1, with a tentative D call TRBD1 (6 bases). The CDR3 consists of 12 residues. Trimming pared 6 bases from V and 6 bases from J, leaving 11 bases between. Germline values: CDR1 LGHDT, CDR2 YNNKEL (reference sequence). This CDR3 is CASSKGGAEAFF. The CDR3 nucleotides read TGTGCCAGCAGTAAAGGGGGGGCTGAAGCTTTCTTT.

The chain has TRBV5-4 and TRBJ1-3; no definite D call. This CDR3 is built from 13 residues. V was pared by 4 bases and J by 3 bases, with 8 bases between. Germline lookup yields CDR1 SGHNT and CDR2 YYREEE (reference sequence). This CDR3 is CASSGQNGNTIYF. As DNA, the CDR3 is TGTGCCAGCAGCGGGCAGAATGGAAACACCATATATTTT.

This clone appeared a single time. This chain connects TRBV4-3 to TRBJ1-1; maybe TRBD1 (5 bases). V was cut by 4 bases and J by 2 bases, with 14 bases left in between. This CDR3 spans 15 amino acids. CDR1 and CDR2 (germline): LGHNA, YSLEER. The CDR3 region is CASSPGHPINTEAFF. In DNA, the CDR3 is TGCGCCAGCAGCCCCGGACACCCGATTAACACTGAAGCTTTCTTT.

The chain joins TRBV7-9 to TRBJ1-1; no reliable D call. Trimming removed 0 bases at V and 1 base at J, with 9 bases between. Looked up from germline, CDR1 is SEHNR and CDR2 is FQNEAQ (reference sequence). The CDR3 covers 15 residues. CDR3 in amino acids: CASSLADTKNTEAFF. In DNA form, the CDR3 reads TGTGCCAGCAGCTTAGCCGACACAAAGAACACTGAAGCTTTCTTT.

This chain joins TRBV12-3 or TRBV12-4 and TRBJ1-5, with TRBD1 matching 9 bases. The length of the CDR3 is 13 residues. With 6 bases clipped from V and 5 bases from J, the junction kept 2 bases outside the gene matches. CDR3 loop: CASRGQGYQPQHF. For the CDR3, the DNA is TGTGCCAGCAGGGGACAGGGATATCAGCCCCAGCATTTT.

There are a few counts of this clone. Its ends do not fully match the called genes, so a read error is possible. The CDR3 loop reads CASSLGGVDNEQFF. The CDR3 bases are TGTGCTAGCAGCTTAGGCGGGGTTGACAATGAGCAGTTCTTC. This chain links TRBV7-7 with TRBJ2-1, with TRBD2 as a possible D gene (6 bases). Per the germline V gene, CDR1 is SSHAT and CDR2 is FNYEAQ (reference sequence). This CDR3 comprises 14 residues.

The V gene is TRBV7-9, the J gene TRBJ1-1; no definite D call. The CDR3 covers 14 residues. From germline, CDR1 is SEHNR and CDR2 FQNEAQ (reference sequence). The germline V and J ends were trimmed by 1 base and 2 bases, with 8 bases remaining between them. CDR3 DNA: TGTGCCAGCAGCTTAGACCTACCTAACACTGAAGCTTTCTTT. Residues: CASSLDLPNTEAFF.

The chain joins TRBV29-1 to TRBJ2-5; possibly TRBD2 for D (7 bases). The V gene's germline CDR1 is SQVTM and CDR2 ANQGSEA. Between the trimmed V and J ends, which lost 6 bases and 5 bases, there was a span of 13 bases. The CDR3 extends over 12 amino acids. The CDR3 here is CSVPRGGETQYF. CDR3 nucleotides: TGCAGCGTGCCCAGGGGAGGGGAGACCCAGTACTTC.

The V and J genes are TRBV20-1 and TRBJ2-1, with D unresolved. Germline values: CDR1 DFQATT, CDR2 SNEGSKA (reference sequence). CDR3 length: 11 amino acids. Trimming pared 6 bases from V and 8 bases from J, leaving 11 bases between. CDR3 amino acids: CSAHSGDEQFF. The CDR3 coding sequence is TGCAGTGCACACTCAGGTGATGAGCAGTTCTTC.

This clone occurred once. The rearrangement uses TRBV19 and TRBJ1-5, with D possibly being TRBD1 (5 bases). Trimming removed 10 bases at V and 1 base at J, with 17 bases between. CDR1 is LNHDA and CDR2 is SQIVND in the germline V gene (reference sequence). This CDR3 region has 15 residues. The CDR3 is CATARGGSSNQPQHF. The CDR3 DNA reads as TGTGCCACCGCCCGGGGGGGGTCGAGCAATCAGCCCCAGCATTTT.

This clone was picked up one time. V gene TRBV7-8 combines with J gene TRBJ2-7; D ambiguous. V shed 6 bases and J shed 2 bases, with 17 bases lying between them. Germline values: CDR1 SGHVS, CDR2 FQNEAQ. The CDR3 spans 15 residues. CDR3 nucleotide sequence: TGTGCCAGCAGAAAAAGACCAGTGGGCCCCTACGAGCAGTACTTC. Translation gives CASRKRPVGPYEQYF.